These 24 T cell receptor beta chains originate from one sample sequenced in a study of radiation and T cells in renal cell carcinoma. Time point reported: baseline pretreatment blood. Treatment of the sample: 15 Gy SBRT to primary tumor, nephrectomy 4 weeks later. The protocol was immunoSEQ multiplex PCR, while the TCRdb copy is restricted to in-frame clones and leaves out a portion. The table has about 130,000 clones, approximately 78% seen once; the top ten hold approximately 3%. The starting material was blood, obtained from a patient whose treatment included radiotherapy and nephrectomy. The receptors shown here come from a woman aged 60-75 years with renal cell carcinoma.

CDR3 in amino acids: CASSPAQERAEQYF. CDR3 in DNA: TGTGCCAGCAGCCCCGCCCAGGAGAGGGCCGAGCAGTACTTC. The V call is TRBV6-5, the J call TRBJ2-7; D is possibly TRBD2 (5 bases). The CDR3 extends over 14 amino acids. Looked up from germline, CDR1 is MNHEY and CDR2 is SVGAGI. V was clipped by 6 bases and J by 6 bases, with 18 bases between them.

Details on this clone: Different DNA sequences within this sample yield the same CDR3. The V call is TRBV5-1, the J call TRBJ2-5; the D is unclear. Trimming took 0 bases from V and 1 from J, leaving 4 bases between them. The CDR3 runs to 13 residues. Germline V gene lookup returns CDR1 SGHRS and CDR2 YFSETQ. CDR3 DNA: TGCGCCAGCAGCTTGGTAGGCCAAGAGACCCAGTACTTC. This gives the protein CASSLVGQETQYF.

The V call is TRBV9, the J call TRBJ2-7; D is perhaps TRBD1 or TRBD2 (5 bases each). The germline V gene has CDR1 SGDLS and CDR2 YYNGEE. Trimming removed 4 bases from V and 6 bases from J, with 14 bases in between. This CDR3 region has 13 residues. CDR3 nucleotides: TGTGCCAGCAGCCCCCGTGGGGGTATCGAGCAGTACTTC. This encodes CASSPRGGIEQYF.

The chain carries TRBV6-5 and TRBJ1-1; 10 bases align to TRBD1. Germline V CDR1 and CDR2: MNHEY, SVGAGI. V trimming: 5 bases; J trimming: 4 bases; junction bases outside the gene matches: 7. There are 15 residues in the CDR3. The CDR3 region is CASSPLGTGATEAFF. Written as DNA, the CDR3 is TGTGCCAGCAGTCCCCTGGGGACAGGGGCCACTGAAGCTTTCTTT.

The CDR3 region has the DNA TGTGCCAGCAGCTTAGTGGGGACTAATGAAAAACTGTTTTTT. It encodes CASSLVGTNEKLFF. V and J are TRBV7-9 and TRBJ1-4, with D hard to call. The CDR3 totals 14 residues. CDR1 SEHNR and CDR2 FQNEAQ come from the germline V gene (reference sequence). The germline V and J ends were trimmed by 1 base and 2 bases, with 5 bases remaining between them.

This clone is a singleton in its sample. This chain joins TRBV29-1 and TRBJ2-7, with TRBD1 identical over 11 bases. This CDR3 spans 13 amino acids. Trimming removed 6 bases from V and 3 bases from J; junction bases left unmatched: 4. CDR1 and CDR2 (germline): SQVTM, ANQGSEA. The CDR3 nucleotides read TGCAGCGTGACCGGGACAGGGGGCTACGAGCAGTACTTC. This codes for CSVTGTGGYEQYF.

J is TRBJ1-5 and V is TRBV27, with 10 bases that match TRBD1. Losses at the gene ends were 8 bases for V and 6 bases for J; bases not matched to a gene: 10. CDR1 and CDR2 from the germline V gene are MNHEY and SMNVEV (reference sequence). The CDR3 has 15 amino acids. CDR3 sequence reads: CASGSGTGVGQPQHF. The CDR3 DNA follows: TGTGCCAGCGGCTCAGGGACAGGGGTCGGTCAGCCCCAGCATTTT.

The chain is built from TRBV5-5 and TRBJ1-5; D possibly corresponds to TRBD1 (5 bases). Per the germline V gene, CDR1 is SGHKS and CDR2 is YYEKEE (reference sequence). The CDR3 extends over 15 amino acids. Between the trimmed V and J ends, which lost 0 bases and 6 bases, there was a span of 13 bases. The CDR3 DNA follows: TGTGCCAGCAGCTTGGATGGGGCTAGAGGTCAGCCCCAGCATTTT. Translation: CASSLDGARGQPQHF.

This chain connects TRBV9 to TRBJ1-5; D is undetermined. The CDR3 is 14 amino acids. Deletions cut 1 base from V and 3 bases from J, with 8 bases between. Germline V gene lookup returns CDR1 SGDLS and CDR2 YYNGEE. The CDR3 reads CASSVREPNQPQHF. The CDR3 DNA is TGTGCCAGCAGCGTACGGGAACCCAATCAGCCCCAGCATTTT.

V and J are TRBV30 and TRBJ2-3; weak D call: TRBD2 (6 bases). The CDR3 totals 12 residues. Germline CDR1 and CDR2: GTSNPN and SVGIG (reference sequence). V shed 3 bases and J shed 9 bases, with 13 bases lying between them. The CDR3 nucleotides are TGTGCCTGGAGCTTTACTAGCACCACGCAGTATTTT. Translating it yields CAWSFTSTTQYF. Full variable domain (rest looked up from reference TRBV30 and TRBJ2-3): SQTIHQWPATLVQPVGSPLSLECTVEGTSNPNLYWYRQAAGRGLQLLFYSVGIGQISSEVPQNLSASRPQDRQFILSSKKLLLSDSGFYLCAWSFTSTTQYFGPGTRLTVL.

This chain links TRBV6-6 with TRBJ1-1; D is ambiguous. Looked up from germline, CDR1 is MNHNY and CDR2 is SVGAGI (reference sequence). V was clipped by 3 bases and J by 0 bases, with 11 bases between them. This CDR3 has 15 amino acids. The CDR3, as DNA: TGTGCCAGCAGTTATATCGCCCGGATGAACACTGAAGCTTTCTTT. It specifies CASSYIARMNTEAFF.

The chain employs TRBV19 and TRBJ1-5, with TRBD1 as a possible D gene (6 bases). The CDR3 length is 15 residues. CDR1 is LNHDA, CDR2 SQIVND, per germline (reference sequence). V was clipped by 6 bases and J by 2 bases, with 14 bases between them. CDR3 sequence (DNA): TGTGCCAGTAGAAAGGGGGTGCTTGGCAATCAGCCCCAGCATTTT. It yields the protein CASRKGVLGNQPQHF.

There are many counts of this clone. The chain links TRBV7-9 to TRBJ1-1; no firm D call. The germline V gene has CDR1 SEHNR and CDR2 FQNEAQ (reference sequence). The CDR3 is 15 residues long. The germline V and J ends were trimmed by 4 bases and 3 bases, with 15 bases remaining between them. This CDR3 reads CASSSRAVGDTEAFF. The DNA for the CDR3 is TGTGCCAGCAGCTCCCGAGCGGTTGGGGACACTGAAGCTTTCTTT.

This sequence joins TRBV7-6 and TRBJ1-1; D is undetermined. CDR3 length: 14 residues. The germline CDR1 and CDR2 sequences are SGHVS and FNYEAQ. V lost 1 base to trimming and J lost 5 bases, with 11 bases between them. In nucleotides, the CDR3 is TGTGCCAGCAGCTTAGTAGAGGGTGGGACTGAAGCTTTCTTT. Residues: CASSLVEGGTEAFF.

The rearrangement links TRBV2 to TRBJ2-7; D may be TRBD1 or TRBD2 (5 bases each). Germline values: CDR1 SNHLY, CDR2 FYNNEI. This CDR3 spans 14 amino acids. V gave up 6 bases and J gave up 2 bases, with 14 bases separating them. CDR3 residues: CASRAGTDTYEQYF. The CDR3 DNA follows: TGTGCCAGCAGGGCCGGGACGGACACCTACGAGCAGTACTTC.

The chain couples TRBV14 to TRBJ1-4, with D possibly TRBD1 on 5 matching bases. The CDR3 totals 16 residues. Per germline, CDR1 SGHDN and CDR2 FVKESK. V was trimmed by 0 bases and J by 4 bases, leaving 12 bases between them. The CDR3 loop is CASSQDWGRVNEKLFF. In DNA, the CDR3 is TGTGCCAGCAGCCAAGATTGGGGACGGGTTAATGAAAAACTGTTTTTT.

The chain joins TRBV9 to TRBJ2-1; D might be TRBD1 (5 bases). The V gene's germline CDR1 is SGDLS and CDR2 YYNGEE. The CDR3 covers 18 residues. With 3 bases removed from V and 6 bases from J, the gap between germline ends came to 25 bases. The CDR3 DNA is TGTGCCAGCAGCGAGACCGCTGAGTCTTACAGGAGTGTCAATGAGCAGTTCTTC. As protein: CASSETAESYRSVNEQFF.

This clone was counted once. CDR3 region: CASSSLGPRGQFF. The CDR3 DNA reads as TGTGCCAGCAGTTCCTTGGGACCTCGGGGGCAGTTCTTC. The chain is built from TRBV7-8 and TRBJ2-1; D possibly matches TRBD1 or TRBD2 (5 bases each). CDR1 SGHVS and CDR2 FQNEAQ come from the germline V gene. Between the trimmed V and J ends, which lost 6 bases and 12 bases, there was a span of 18 bases. CDR3 length: 13 amino acids.

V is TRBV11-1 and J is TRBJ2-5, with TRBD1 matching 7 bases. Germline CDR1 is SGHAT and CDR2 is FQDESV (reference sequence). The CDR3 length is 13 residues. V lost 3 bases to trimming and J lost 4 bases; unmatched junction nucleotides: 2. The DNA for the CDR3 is TGTGCCAGCAGCTTCGGGACAGCAGAGACCCAGTACTTC. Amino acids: CASSFGTAETQYF.

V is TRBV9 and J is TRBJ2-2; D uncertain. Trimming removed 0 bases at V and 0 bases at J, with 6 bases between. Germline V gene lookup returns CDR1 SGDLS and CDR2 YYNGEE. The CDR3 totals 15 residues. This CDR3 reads CASSVAGSNTGELFF. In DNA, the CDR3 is TGTGCCAGCAGCGTAGCGGGTTCGAACACCGGGGAGCTGTTTTTT.

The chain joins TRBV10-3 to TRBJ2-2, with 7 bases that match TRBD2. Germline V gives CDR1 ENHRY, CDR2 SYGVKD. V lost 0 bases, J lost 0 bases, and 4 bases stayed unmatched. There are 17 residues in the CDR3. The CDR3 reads CAISESAGSSNTGELFF. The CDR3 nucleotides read TGTGCCATCAGTGAGTCAGCGGGGTCCTCGAACACCGGGGAGCTGTTTTTT.

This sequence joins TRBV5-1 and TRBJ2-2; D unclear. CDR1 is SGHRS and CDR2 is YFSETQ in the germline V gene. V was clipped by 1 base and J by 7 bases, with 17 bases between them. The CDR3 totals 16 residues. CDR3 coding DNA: TGCGCCAGCAGCTTGCACCCTAACTTGGATAGCGGGGAGCTGTTTTTT. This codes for CASSLHPNLDSGELFF.

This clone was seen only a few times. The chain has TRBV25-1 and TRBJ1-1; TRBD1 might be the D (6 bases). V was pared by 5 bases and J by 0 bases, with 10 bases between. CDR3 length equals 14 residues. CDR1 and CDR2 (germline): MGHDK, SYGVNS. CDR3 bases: TGTGCCAGCAGTCAGGGGCTCGTGAACACTGAAGCTTTCTTT. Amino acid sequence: CASSQGLVNTEAFF.

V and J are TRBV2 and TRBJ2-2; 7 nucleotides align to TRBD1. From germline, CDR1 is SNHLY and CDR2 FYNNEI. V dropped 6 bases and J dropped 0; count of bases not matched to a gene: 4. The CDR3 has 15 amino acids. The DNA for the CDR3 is TGTGCCAGCAGAGGGACAGATTCGAACACCGGGGAGCTGTTTTTT. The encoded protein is CASRGTDSNTGELFF.